These T cell receptor beta chains were read from a single sample in a study of T cells after yellow fever vaccination. Each CDR3 protein is one row after TCRdb ran MiXCR on the 5' RACE reads. In the table there are 150,000 to 200,000 distinct CDR3 sequences, 9.3% of which are singletons. This material consisted of CD8+ T cells sorted from PBMCs, taken 45 days after the yellow fever booster vaccination. The receptor set was obtained from a man in his late teens or twenties who received the YFV17D yellow fever vaccine. Both conserved end residues are part of each CDR3. The D gene is left open where the match is weak. Only part of the rows carry a size: once, few, many, or a class if the clone is expanded.

size	length	V	D	J	DNA	CDR3
.	15	TRBV24-1	.	TRBJ2-2	TGTGCCACCAGTGACGGAGCCGTGGGCACCGGGGAGCTGTTTTTT	CATSDGAVGTGELFF
few	17	TRBV5-5	.	TRBJ1-1	TGTGCCAGCAGCTCATTCCGGGACGGCTTGGGGAACACTGAAGCTTTCTTT	CASSSFRDGLGNTEAFF
.	16	TRBV14	.	TRBJ2-7	TGTGCCAGCAGCCAAGATCCGGGTGGGGGCTCCTACGAGCAGTACTTC	CASSQDPGGGSYEQYF
many	13	TRBV27	.	TRBJ1-5	TGTGCCAGCAGTTACAATAGCAATCAGCCCCAGCATTTT	CASSYNSNQPQHF
.	14	TRBV10-1	.	TRBJ2-1	TGCGCCAGCAGTCGAAGGGGGGAATGGCCTGAGCAGTTCTTC	CASSRRGEWPEQFF
.	15	TRBV20-1	TRBD2	TRBJ2-3	TGCAGTGCCACGACTAGCGGGGCTAGCACAGATACGCAGTATTTT	CSATTSGASTDTQYF
few	14	TRBV27	.	TRBJ1-1	TGTGCCAGCAGACAACAGGGACAGAACACTGAAGCTTTCTTT	CASRQQGQNTEAFF
many	13	TRBV5-4	.	TRBJ2-5	TGTGCCAGCAGCTTCCCGGATCAAGAGACCCAGTACTTC	CASSFPDQETQYF
few	16	TRBV10-3	TRBD2	TRBJ2-7	TGTGCCATCAGCGGGCCCCCGCGGGGGGGCGGGTACGAGCAGTACTTC	CAISGPPRGGGYEQYF
many	15	TRBV7-3	TRBD2	TRBJ2-1	TGTGCCAGCAGCCCATCGGGGGGGCCGGCCCCCGAGCAGTTCTTC	CASSPSGGPAPEQFF
few	17	TRBV19	.	TRBJ1-5	TGTGCCAGTAGTATAGGATCCGGGACCGTTAGCAATCAGCCCCAGCATTTT	CASSIGSGTVSNQPQHF
.	11	TRBV7-2	.	TRBJ2-1	TGTGCCAGCAGCTTAGCGGATGAGCAGTTCTTC	CASSLADEQFF
.	16	TRBV7-9	TRBD1	TRBJ2-1	TGTGCCAGCAGCTCCCGGACAGGACAGGCCTACAATGAGCAGTTCTTC	CASSSRTGQAYNEQFF
many	13	TRBV10-3	.	TRBJ2-7	TGTGCCATCAGTGAGTCAGTAGGGACCGAGCAGTACTTC	CAISESVGTEQYF
few	18	TRBV6-5	TRBD1	TRBJ2-2	TGTGCCAGCACTAAACAGGACAGGGGGCGAGTGTCCACCGGGGAGCTGTTTTTT	CASTKQDRGRVSTGELFF
many	15	TRBV5-1	TRBD1	TRBJ2-1	TGCGCCAGCAGCGAAACAGGGGGCTCCTACAATGAGCAGTTCTTC	CASSETGGSYNEQFF
few	14	TRBV27	.	TRBJ2-1	TGTGCCAGCAGTCCTCTAGGGGGGTTTAATGAGCAGTTCTTC	CASSPLGGFNEQFF
.	11	TRBV10-3	.	TRBJ2-1	TGTGCCATCAGTGATAACGATGAGCAGTTCTTC	CAISDNDEQFF
many	15	TRBV4-3	.	TRBJ2-7	TGCGCCAGCAGCCAAGATCGGACCCTCCTTTACGAGCAGTACTTC	CASSQDRTLLYEQYF
.	17	TRBV4-2	.	TRBJ2-1	TGTGCCAGCAGCCATCACTCGGGGGGCCTCTCAGGTAATGAGCAGTTCTTC	CASSHHSGGLSGNEQFF
many	12	TRBV20-1	.	TRBJ2-5	TGCAGTGCTACGTGGGTTGAAGAGACCCAGTACTTC	CSATWVEETQYF
few	10	TRBV2	.	TRBJ1-1	TGTGCCAGACCGACAGTAAAAGCTTTCTTT	CARPTVKAFF
.	11	TRBV19	.	TRBJ1-2	TGTGCCAGTAGCGTCACCTATGGCTACACCTTC	CASSVTYGYTF
.	13	TRBV19	.	TRBJ1-5	TGTGCCAGTAGTACAGGGTTATGGTCGCCCCAGCATTTT	CASSTGLWSPQHF
few	11	TRBV6-2/TRBV6-3	.	TRBJ2-1	TGTGCCAGCGGCCCGGGGGATGAGCAGTTCTTC	CASGPGDEQFF
few	11	TRBV6-1	.	TRBJ2-4	TGTGCCAGCACTACGAAAAACATTCAGTACTTC	CASTTKNIQYF
.	16	TRBV4-1	TRBD2	TRBJ2-5	TGCGCCAGCAGCCAAGCAGGGACTAGCGGGGGGGAGACCCAGTACTTC	CASSQAGTSGGETQYF
.	15	TRBV19	.	TRBJ1-5	TGTGCCAGTAGTATCGCCAGGTTTAGGAATCAGCCCCAGCATTTT	CASSIARFRNQPQHF
.	19	TRBV7-8	.	TRBJ1-4	TGTGCCAGCAGCCGCCGATTAGGACGGGCACTTGCAACTAATGAAAAACTGTTTTTT	CASSRRLGRALATNEKLFF
.	11	TRBV11-2	.	TRBJ2-5	TGTGCCAGCAGATTGATGGAGACCCAGTACTTC	CASRLMETQYF
few	19	TRBV4-1	.	TRBJ1-3	TGCGCCAGCAGCCCCGTCAAGTCCGTGGGGGTGAGCTCTGGAAACACCATATATTTT	CASSPVKSVGVSSGNTIYF
.	16	TRBV4-2	.	TRBJ1-2	TGTGCCAGCAGCCAAGTCCGGGACACTTCTAACTATGGCTACACCTTC	CASSQVRDTSNYGYTF
.	13	TRBV7-2	.	TRBJ1-2	TGTGCCAGCAGCCCGCTAAAGGCGGGTGGCTACACCTTC	CASSPLKAGGYTF
.	14	TRBV27	.	TRBJ1-1	TGTGCCAGCACTTCACTCGGACACTTCACTGAAGCTTTCTTT	CASTSLGHFTEAFF
many	12	TRBV12-3/TRBV12-4	.	TRBJ2-3	TGTGCCAGCAGTCCAGGGCGCGACACGCAGTATTTT	CASSPGRDTQYF
once	16	TRBV7-2	TRBD2	TRBJ2-1	TGTGCCAGCAGCTTAGTCGGCGGGGGGTCCTACAGGGAGCAGTTCTTC	CASSLVGGGSYREQFF
.	15	TRBV7-8	.	TRBJ1-5	TGTGCCAGCAGCGGCGCGGGGGGGTGGAATCAGCCCCAGCATTTT	CASSGAGGWNQPQHF
few	19	TRBV7-7	.	TRBJ2-2	TGTGCTAGCAGCCCGGTGGTGGGGAAAGCCGGCGCGAACACCGGGGAGCTGTTTTTT	CASSPVVGKAGANTGELFF
.	16	TRBV3-1	TRBD1	TRBJ2-7	TGTGCCAGCAGCCACCTCGACAGGGGATCTCAAGCCGAGCAGTACTTC	CASSHLDRGSQAEQYF
.	14	TRBV4-1	.	TRBJ2-1	TGCGCCAGCAGCCCGGGGCCCGGCGGGAATGAGCAGTTCTTC	CASSPGPGGNEQFF
many	13	TRBV7-3	TRBD1	TRBJ1-2	TGTGCCAGCAGCTCCCAGACAGGGCAGGGCTACACCTTC	CASSSQTGQGYTF
few	13	TRBV12-3/TRBV12-4	TRBD1	TRBJ2-5	TGTGCCAGCACTAAGGGGGCCGGGGAGACCCAGTACTTC	CASTKGAGETQYF
.	12	TRBV6-1	.	TRBJ2-5	TGTGCCAGCAGTCCCGATCAAGAGACCCAGTACTTC	CASSPDQETQYF
many	12	TRBV4-2	.	TRBJ2-3	TGTGCCAGCAGCCCTCGCGAACGTACGCAGTATTTT	CASSPRERTQYF
few	16	TRBV20-1	.	TRBJ2-3	TGCAGTGCGCAACCCCCGGGACCCTGGGACACAGATACGCAGTATTTT	CSAQPPGPWDTDTQYF
.	13	TRBV28	.	TRBJ1-5	TGTGCCAGCAGCCCGGCGGGGTTTCAGCCCCAGCATTTT	CASSPAGFQPQHF
few	17	TRBV7-9	TRBD1	TRBJ2-7	TGTGCCAGCAGCTCTAAGACAGGGGATATTCACCTTTACGAGCAGTACTTC	CASSSKTGDIHLYEQYF
once	15	TRBV18	.	TRBJ2-1	TGTGCCAGCTCACCCGGGACCCTCCCCGGGAATGAGCAGTTCTTC	CASSPGTLPGNEQFF
many	14	TRBV12-3/TRBV12-4	.	TRBJ1-1	TGTGCCAGCAGTCGGGGACCGGGTAGCACTGAAGCTTTCTTT	CASSRGPGSTEAFF
.	14	TRBV7-9	.	TRBJ2-5	TGTGCCAGCAGCACCACCGTTGGGCCAGAGACCCAGTACTTC	CASSTTVGPETQYF